The 17 T cell receptor beta chains below come from one sample, sequenced in a study of cytomegalovirus exposure and HLA in healthy donors. The primer mix had 60 Vbeta and 13 Jbeta primers. Produced via immunoSEQ multiplex PCR; TCRdb's table is partial and in-frame only. The sample has approximately 38,000 clones, 80% to 90% seen once. Material: PBMCs. All receptors come from a woman aged 18-29 years in good health and CMV-seronegative.

The chain combines TRBV29-1 with TRBJ1-2; 7 bases agree with TRBD1. Germline trimming cut 7 bases from V and 5 bases from J; bases unmatched to any gene: 7. CDR1 SQVTM and CDR2 ANQGSEA come from the germline V gene. The CDR3 is 12 amino acids. CDR3 sequence: CSAAGQHYGYTF. CDR3 nucleotide sequence: TGCAGCGCGGCGGGACAGCATTATGGCTACACCTTC.

The J gene is TRBJ1-1, the V gene TRBV9, with D possibly TRBD1 on 6 matching bases. V lost 1 base, J lost 4 bases, and 11 bases lay in between. CDR3 length: 14 amino acids. Germline assignment: CDR1 SGDLS and CDR2 YYNGEE. CDR3 amino acids: CASSVMDSITEAFF. CDR3 coding DNA: TGTGCCAGCAGCGTAATGGACAGCATCACTGAAGCTTTCTTT. The complete variable domain, with remaining parts taken from reference TRBV9 and TRBJ1-1, reads DSGVTQTPKHLITATGQRVTLRCSPRSGDLSVYWYQQSLDQGLQFLIQYYNGEERAKGNILERFSAQQFPDLHSELNLSSLELGDSALYFCASSVMDSITEAFFGQGTRLTVV.

The rearrangement uses TRBV4-3 and TRBJ1-2; TRBD1 agrees at 7 bases. The length of the CDR3 is 16 residues. Trimming at V came to 4 bases and at J to 6 bases, leaving 14 bases not matched to a gene. The germline CDR1 and CDR2 sequences are LGHNA and YSLEER. The CDR3 nucleotides read TGCGCCAGCAGCCCTCGAAGATCGGACAGGTTCCATGGCTACACCTTC. Translating gives CASSPRRSDRFHGYTF.

The genes are TRBV6-1 and TRBJ2-3; maybe TRBD2 (7 bases). Germline-derived CDR1 and CDR2 are MNHNS and SASEGT. V was trimmed by 4 bases and J by 5 bases, leaving 16 bases between them. The CDR3 spans 15 residues. The CDR3 DNA reads as TGTGCCAGCAGTGCTGGAGGGGGGGCAGTAGATACGCAGTATTTT. Its protein is CASSAGGGAVDTQYF.

The CDR3 coding sequence is TGTGCCAGCAGCTTAAACAGGGGGCAAGGCTATGGCTACACCTTC. This sequence encodes CASSLNRGQGYGYTF. The chain recombines TRBV5-4 with TRBJ1-2; 9 bases agree with TRBD1. Trimming removed 2 bases from V and 4 bases from J; junction bases left unmatched: 6. The V gene's germline CDR1 is SGHNT and CDR2 YYREEE (reference sequence). This CDR3 region has 15 residues.

This chain connects TRBV5-1 to TRBJ2-5; tentatively, D is TRBD1 (5 bases). CDR1 and CDR2 from the germline V gene are SGHRS and YFSETQ. CDR3 length: 14 amino acids. Trimming removed 4 bases from V and 2 bases from J, with 12 bases in between. The CDR3, as DNA: TGCGCCAGCAGCAAAGACCGGACACAAGAGACCCAGTACTTC. It encodes CASSKDRTQETQYF.

The rearrangement links TRBV19 to TRBJ2-1; TRBD2 is a possible D gene (6 bases). Trimming shortened V by 0 bases and J by 6 bases, and 9 bases separated the two germline ends. Germline CDR1 is LNHDA and CDR2 is SQIVND (reference sequence). This CDR3 spans 14 amino acids. CDR3 DNA sequence: TGTGCCAGTAGTATAGATGGGGGAGGCAATGAGCAGTTCTTC. Its translation is CASSIDGGGNEQFF.

J is TRBJ1-2 and V is TRBV6-5, with 8 bases identical to TRBD1. The V and J ends lost 5 bases and 1 base, in that order; junction bases with no gene match: 6. CDR3 length: 15 amino acids. In germline, CDR1 is MNHEY, CDR2 SVGAGI. The CDR3 protein is CASSPDRAGNYGYTF. The CDR3 coding sequence is TGTGCCAGCAGTCCGGACAGGGCTGGTAACTATGGCTACACCTTC.

The rearrangement uses TRBV27 and TRBJ1-2; D unclear. This CDR3 has 14 residues. V was pared by 4 bases and J by 2 bases, with 11 bases between. Per the germline V gene, CDR1 is MNHEY and CDR2 is SMNVEV (reference sequence). The CDR3 DNA reads TGTGCCAGCAGTTCTATAACAGAAAACTATGGCTACACCTTC. Protein sequence: CASSSITENYGYTF.

V gene TRBV7-2 combines with J gene TRBJ2-5, with 8 bases that match TRBD1. V lost 5 bases to trimming and J lost 5 bases; unmatched junction nucleotides: 4. Germline V gives CDR1 SGHTA, CDR2 FQGNSA. This CDR3 comprises 13 residues. The CDR3: CASSPRTGETQYF. Here the CDR3 DNA reads TGTGCCAGCAGCCCCCGGACAGGGGAGACCCAGTACTTC.

This clone was seen a few times. V gene TRBV10-2 combines with J gene TRBJ1-2; possibly TRBD1 for D (6 bases). Trimming removed 3 bases from V and 2 bases from J, with 16 bases in between. This CDR3 is built from 16 residues. CDR1 WSHSY and CDR2 SAAADI come from the germline V gene. The DNA of the CDR3 is TGCGCCAGCAGTGAAAGTCCAGGGGCGGCAAACTATGGCTACACCTTC. Residues: CASSESPGAANYGYTF.

This chain joins TRBV27 and TRBJ2-2, with a tentative D call TRBD2 (5 bases). Germline V CDR1 and CDR2: MNHEY, SMNVEV (reference sequence). The CDR3 runs to 13 residues. V shed 2 bases and J shed 6 bases, with 7 bases lying between them. In nucleotides, the CDR3 is TGTGCCAGCAGTTTAGGAGGACCCGGGGAGCTGTTTTTT. It specifies CASSLGGPGELFF.

The J gene is TRBJ1-2, the V gene TRBV9, with 8 positions matching TRBD1. Germline loops: CDR1 SGDLS, CDR2 YYNGEE. V trimming: 0 bases; J trimming: 8 bases; junction bases outside the gene matches: 12. This CDR3 has 16 amino acids. The CDR3 reads CASSVAPRQGMRGYTF. The CDR3 DNA is TGTGCCAGCAGCGTAGCCCCCCGACAGGGGATGAGAGGCTACACCTTC.

The V and J genes are TRBV11-2 and TRBJ2-3; 8 positions match TRBD1. The V gene's germline CDR1 is SGHAT and CDR2 FQNNGV. The ends lost 4 bases at V and 7 bases at J; junction bases unmatched: 10. This CDR3 has 15 residues. The CDR3 DNA reads as TGTGCCAGCAGCTCATCGGGACAGGTTACGAATACGCAGTATTTT. Protein product: CASSSSGQVTNTQYF.

The chain employs TRBV6-1 and TRBJ1-2; D perhaps matches TRBD1 (6 bases). The CDR3 runs to 15 residues. V was clipped by 0 bases and J by 6 bases, with 14 bases between them. CDR1 is MNHNS, CDR2 SASEGT, per germline. CDR3 amino acids: CASSEALGQSDGYTF. CDR3 sequence (DNA): TGTGCCAGCAGTGAAGCACTAGGACAGTCAGATGGCTACACCTTC.

This chain uses TRBV11-2 with TRBJ1-1; D perhaps matches TRBD1 (6 bases). V was trimmed by 2 bases and J by 3 bases, leaving 19 bases between them. The CDR3 runs 17 residues. Germline-derived CDR1 and CDR2 are SGHAT and FQNNGV. CDR3 loop: CASSLLIWTVNHTEAFF. The CDR3 DNA reads TGTGCCAGCAGCTTATTAATCTGGACAGTCAATCACACTGAAGCTTTCTTT.

This clone was counted a single time. The rearrangement links TRBV29-1 to TRBJ1-4, with a tentative D call TRBD1 (5 bases). Trimming stripped 7 bases from V and 8 bases from J, with 17 bases between. The CDR3 extends over 13 amino acids. CDR1 and CDR2 from the germline V gene are SQVTM and ANQGSEA. CDR3 residues: CSALGTGGEKLFF. CDR3 nucleotides: TGCAGCGCCCTCGGGACGGGGGGAGAAAAACTGTTTTTT. The full variable domain, completed using reference TRBV29-1 and TRBJ1-4, is SAVISQKPSRDICQRGTSLTIQCQVDSQVTMMFWYRQQPGQSLTLIATANQGSEATYESGFVIDKFPISRPNLTFSTLTVSNMSPEDSSIYLCSALGTGGEKLFFGSGTQLSVL.